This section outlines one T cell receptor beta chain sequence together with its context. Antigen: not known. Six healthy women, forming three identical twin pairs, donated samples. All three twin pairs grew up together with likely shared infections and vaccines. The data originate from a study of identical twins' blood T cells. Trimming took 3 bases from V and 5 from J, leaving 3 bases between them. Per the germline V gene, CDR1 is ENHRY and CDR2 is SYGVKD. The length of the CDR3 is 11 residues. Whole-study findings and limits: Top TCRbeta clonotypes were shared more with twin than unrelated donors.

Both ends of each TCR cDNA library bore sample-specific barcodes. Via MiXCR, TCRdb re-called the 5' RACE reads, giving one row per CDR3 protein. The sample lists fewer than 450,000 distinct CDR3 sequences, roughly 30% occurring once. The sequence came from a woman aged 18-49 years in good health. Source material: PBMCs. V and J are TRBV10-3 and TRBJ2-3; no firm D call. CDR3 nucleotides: TGTGCCATCAGTGATGGAGATACGCAGTATTTT. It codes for CAISDGDTQYF.